The clone carrying this T cell receptor beta chain turned up a few times. What it recognizes is unknown. These data originate in a study of blood T cells in healthy people across ages. Overall study findings and caveats: Donors of long life had a larger count of naive CD4+ cells and greater diversity than aged donors. Naive T cell percentage showed a strong correlation with TCR beta diversity.

Primed by a sample-barcoded 5' primer and a J-beta primer mix, a second PCR proceeded for about 6 to 11 cycles. One entry per CDR3 protein, called by TCRdb with MiXCR from the 5' RACE reads. The sample includes around 2 million distinct CDR3 sequences, about two fifths of them seen just once. Germline V gene lookup returns CDR1 MGHRA and CDR2 YSYEKL. V lost 4 bases to trimming and J lost 1 base; unmatched junction nucleotides: 4. The CDR3 runs to 14 residues. The chain joins TRBV4-1 to TRBJ2-7; 7 bases match TRBD1. The sample taken for sequencing was blood. The origin of this receptor is a human donor in good health. The CDR3 coding sequence is TGCGCCAGCAGCCTAGGACAGGAGTCCTACGAGCAGTACTTC. Its translation is CASSLGQESYEQYF.